The 20 T cell receptor beta chains given below trace back to one sample, sequenced in a study of blood T cell repertoires in COVID-19. Clones were read by immunoSEQ multiplex PCR, and TCRdb kept only the in-frame ones, dropping some. The table lists tens of thousands of clones, about nine tenths of them singletons. The material sequenced was peripheral blood. These receptors were collected from a woman of 80 years or more with acute or convalescent COVID-19.

The V call is TRBV11-3, the J call TRBJ2-1, with TRBD2 matching over 11 bases. There are 17 residues in the CDR3. Losses at the gene ends were 1 base for V and 5 bases for J; bases not matched to a gene: 7. Germline lookup yields CDR1 SGHNT and CDR2 YENEEA. The CDR3 DNA is TGTGCCAGCAGCTTAGGGGTACTAGCGGGAGTCAACAATGAGCAGTTCTTC. Translating gives CASSLGVLAGVNNEQFF.

The chain employs TRBV5-1 and TRBJ2-3, with 11 bases fitting TRBD2. The CDR3 contains 15 residues. Trimming removed 4 bases from V and 2 bases from J; junction bases left unmatched: 3. Per the germline V gene, CDR1 is SGHRS and CDR2 is YFSETQ. The CDR3 sequence: CASSALAGVTDTQYF. The DNA of the CDR3 is TGCGCCAGCAGCGCACTAGCGGGGGTCACAGATACGCAGTATTTT.

The chain links TRBV5-1 to TRBJ2-7; TRBD1 matches 8 bases. This CDR3 region has 15 residues. The V segment lost 2 bases and the J segment 0 bases; nucleotides outside the gene matches: 4. Germline loops: CDR1 SGHRS, CDR2 YFSETQ. The DNA for the CDR3 is TGCGCCAGCAGCTTACAGGGGGATTACTCCTACGAGCAGTACTTC. This gives the protein CASSLQGDYSYEQYF.

The gene calls are TRBV13 and TRBJ1-1, with 8 bases fitting TRBD1. The CDR3 spans 13 residues. With 5 bases clipped from V and 5 bases from J, the junction kept 4 bases outside the gene matches. CDR1 and CDR2 (germline): PRHDT, FYEKMQ (reference sequence). The CDR3 protein is CASSTHRGTEAFF. The CDR3 nucleotides are TGTGCCAGCAGCACCCACAGGGGGACTGAAGCTTTCTTT. Full variable domain (missing parts from reference TRBV13 and TRBJ1-1): AAGVIQSPRHLIKEKRETATLKCYPIPRHDTVYWYQQGPGQDPQFLISFYEKMQSDKGSIPDRFSAQQFSDYHSELNMSSLELGDSALYFCASSTHRGTEAFFGQGTRLTVV.

CDR3 bases: TGTGCTAGTGGTTTGGCCTCTAATGAAAAACTGTTTTTT. Translating it yields CASGLASNEKLFF. The V call is TRBV12-5, the J call TRBJ1-4; D unclear. V was trimmed by 1 base and J by 3 bases, leaving 3 bases between them. Germline loops: CDR1 LGHNT, CDR2 FRNRAP. The CDR3 length is 13 residues.

The chain carries TRBV21-1 and TRBJ1-4. TRBV21-1 is marked as a pseudogene. The length of the CDR3 is 16 residues. The CDR3 nucleotides read TGTGCCAGCAGCAAATCCCGGAAGGATGGAGGTGAAAAACTGTTTTTT. The encoded protein is CASSKSRKDGGEKLFF.

This rearrangement joins TRBV11-2 to TRBJ2-3; 7 nucleotides align to TRBD2. Germline values: CDR1 SGHAT, CDR2 FQNNGV. Unmatched junction bases numbered 6, after V lost 1 base and J lost 2 bases. CDR3 length: 16 amino acids. The CDR3 DNA reads TGTGCCAGCAGCTTAGTGTCGGGGGGAATCACAGATACGCAGTATTTT. Translation gives CASSLVSGGITDTQYF.

This sequence joins TRBV9 and TRBJ2-2; D gene unclear. The CDR3 loop spans 14 amino acids. The germline CDR1 and CDR2 sequences are SGDLS and YYNGEE. V shed 0 bases and J shed 3 bases, with 6 bases lying between them. The CDR3 DNA reads as TGTGCCAGCAGCGTAGTGACTGACACCGGGGAGCTGTTTTTT. Its translation is CASSVVTDTGELFF.

V gene TRBV5-1 combines with J gene TRBJ2-2; weak D call: TRBD2 (6 bases). The CDR3 has 15 residues. Germline CDR1 is SGHRS and CDR2 is YFSETQ. V shed 4 bases and J shed 3 bases, with 13 bases lying between them. The CDR3 coding sequence is TGCGCCAGCAGCCCCGAGGAGGGCTACACCGGGGAGCTGTTTTTT. It yields the protein CASSPEEGYTGELFF. Full variable domain (remainder filled in from reference TRBV5-1 and TRBJ2-2): KAGVTQTPRYLIKTRGQQVTLSCSPISGHRSVSWYQQTPGQGLQFLFEYFSETQRNKGNFPGRFSGRQFSNSRSEMNVSTLELGDSALYLCASSPEEGYTGELFFGEGSRLTVL.

The chain recombines TRBV3-1 (or the pseudogene TRBV3-2) with TRBJ1-2; a weak D match, TRBD1 (5 bases). This CDR3 spans 13 amino acids. V lost 4 bases and J 1 base, leaving 7 bases between the germline ends. Germline V gene data show CDR1 as LGHDT and CDR2 as YNNKEL (reference sequence). CDR3: CASSLRGNYGYTF. The CDR3 bases are TGTGCCAGCAGCCTAAGGGGTAACTATGGCTACACCTTC.

This rearrangement joins TRBV7-6 to TRBJ1-3; D remains unclear. CDR1 and CDR2 from the germline V gene are SGHVS and FNYEAQ. This CDR3 comprises 15 residues. The V end lost 1 base, the J end lost 2 bases, and 9 bases lay between the germline ends. The CDR3 loop is CASSLGGVAGNTIYF. In DNA form, the CDR3 reads TGTGCCAGCAGCTTAGGTGGAGTAGCTGGAAACACCATATATTTT.

This clone was seen only once. This chain uses TRBV6-5 with TRBJ2-1; 10 positions agree with TRBD1. Germline V gene data show CDR1 as MNHEY and CDR2 as SVGAGI. The CDR3 is made up of 15 amino acids. The junction had 4 bases not matched to a gene; V was cut back by 4 bases and J by 4 bases. The CDR3 DNA reads TGTGCCAGCAGTTTTGGACAGGGGGTTTACAATGAGCAGTTCTTC. This encodes CASSFGQGVYNEQFF.

This CDR3 is CATELTGTGQPQHF. In DNA form, the CDR3 reads TGTGCCACCGAATTGACAGGGACGGGTCAGCCCCAGCATTTT. This sequence joins TRBV19 and TRBJ1-5, with 7 bases that match TRBD1. In germline, CDR1 is LNHDA, CDR2 SQIVND (reference sequence). This CDR3 region has 14 residues. J gave up 6 bases and V 10 bases, and 12 bases lay outside the gene matches.

This clone appeared a single time. The chain has TRBV6-5 and TRBJ1-5, with 7 bases that match TRBD1. With V trimmed by 4 bases and J by 4 bases, 7 bases remained unmatched. The V gene's germline CDR1 is MNHEY and CDR2 SVGAGI. The CDR3 extends over 15 amino acids. CDR3 sequence (DNA): TGTGCCAGCAGTTCCCGGGACAGCCCTAATCAGCCCCAGCATTTT. It codes for CASSSRDSPNQPQHF.

V usage is TRBV5-1 and J usage is TRBJ1-2; 7 bases align to TRBD1. CDR1 and CDR2 (germline): SGHRS, YFSETQ. The CDR3 runs 13 residues. The ends lost 7 bases at V and 2 bases at J; junction bases unmatched: 5. The CDR3 region is CASSPDRNYGYTF. As DNA, the CDR3 is TGCGCCAGCTCCCCGGACAGGAACTATGGCTACACCTTC.

This sequence joins TRBV5-1 and TRBJ1-1; no definite D call. Trimming shortened V by 0 bases and J by 0 bases, and 6 bases separated the two germline ends. CDR3 length: 14 residues. The V gene's germline CDR1 is SGHRS and CDR2 YFSETQ. CDR3 sequence: CASSLGYMNTEAFF. CDR3 coding DNA: TGCGCCAGCAGCTTGGGATACATGAACACTGAAGCTTTCTTT.

V and J are TRBV11-2 and TRBJ2-3; D is ambiguous. V was pared by 2 bases and J by 0 bases, with 6 bases between. Germline loops: CDR1 SGHAT, CDR2 FQNNGV. The CDR3 has 14 residues. The CDR3 region is CASSLQRSTDTQYF. The CDR3, as DNA: TGTGCCAGCAGCTTACAACGGAGCACAGATACGCAGTATTTT.

This clone was seen more than once but under ten times. The V gene is TRBV6-5, the J gene TRBJ1-1; a weak D match, TRBD1 (5 bases). Germline V gene sequence: CDR1 MNHEY, CDR2 SVGAGI. The CDR3 is 12 residues long. Trimming removed 11 bases at V and 5 bases at J, with 15 bases between. This CDR3 reads CAGGGSRTEAFF. The CDR3 DNA reads as TGTGCCGGCGGGGGTTCGAGAACTGAAGCTTTCTTT.

The chain carries TRBV30 and TRBJ1-5; 11 bases map to TRBD1. Trimming at V came to 3 bases and at J to 6 bases, leaving 4 bases not matched to a gene. CDR3 length: 14 residues. Germline loops: CDR1 GTSNPN, CDR2 SVGIG (reference sequence). The chain's CDR3 is CAWRGQGAFQPQHF. Here the CDR3 DNA reads TGTGCCTGGAGAGGACAGGGGGCATTTCAGCCCCAGCATTTT.

In its sample, this clone was seen once. The rearrangement joins TRBV19 to TRBJ2-1, with TRBD1 identical over 8 bases. Per the germline V gene, CDR1 is LNHDA and CDR2 is SQIVND (reference sequence). V dropped 2 bases and J dropped 6; count of bases not matched to a gene: 12. The CDR3 is made up of 17 amino acids. DNA of the CDR3: TGTGCCAGTAGTATAACCAGGGGGCGTAGGATGATCAATGAGCAGTTCTTC. This translates into CASSITRGRRMINEQFF.